The 11 T cell receptor beta chains in this list originate from one sample, sequenced in a study of blood T cell repertoires in COVID-19 (TCRdb year 2020). Receptor libraries were prepared by the immunoSEQ multiplex PCR assay. As stored in TCRdb, this immuneACCESS dataset retains in-frame rearrangements with V and J assigned. A fraction of the clones does not appear; measured against another copy, unresolved V genes explain less than half of the discrepancy, and the remainder lacks a known reason. For this sample the table gives roughly 35,000 clones, of which 93% were detected only once. The top ten constitute about 5% of the sample. The source material was peripheral blood. These receptors originate from a human donor in a cohort sampled during active COVID-19.

This rearrangement joins TRBV24-1 to TRBJ1-2; 9 bases line up with TRBD1. The germline V gene has CDR1 KGHDR and CDR2 SFDVKD. CDR3 length equals 16 residues. The V segment lost 4 bases and the J segment 4 bases; nucleotides outside the gene matches: 9. CDR3 amino acids: CATSEAGTGSAYGYTF. The CDR3 DNA follows: TGTGCCACCAGTGAAGCCGGGACAGGGTCAGCCTATGGCTACACCTTC.

The V call is TRBV29-1, the J call TRBJ1-2; 7 bases fit TRBD1. J was trimmed by 1 base and V by 6 bases; bases with no gene match: 8. This CDR3 has 14 amino acids. Germline V gene lookup returns CDR1 SQVTM and CDR2 ANQGSEA. The CDR3 DNA is TGCAGCGTAAGAGACAGGGCGCTTAACTATGGCTACACCTTC. As protein: CSVRDRALNYGYTF.

The chain employs TRBV5-1 and TRBJ2-1, with 10 bases lining up with TRBD2. The length of the CDR3 is 18 residues. Trimming took 1 base from V and 0 from J; bases not matched to a gene: 7. The V gene's germline CDR1 is SGHRS and CDR2 YFSETQ. DNA for the CDR3: TGCGCCAGCAGCTTGATTCCTAGCGGGAGAAGCTCCTACAATGAGCAGTTCTTC. Amino acid sequence: CASSLIPSGRSSYNEQFF.

The genes are TRBV29-1 and TRBJ2-3; D is unclear. V was cut by 6 bases and J by 2 bases, with 12 bases left in between. The CDR3 consists of 13 residues. CDR1 is SQVTM and CDR2 is ANQGSEA in the germline V gene. CDR3 in DNA: TGCAGCGTGAATCAGATCAACACAGATACGCAGTATTTT. It is translated as CSVNQINTDTQYF.

The chain links TRBV19 to TRBJ2-1; 8 bases map to TRBD1. The CDR3 totals 15 residues. V lost 10 bases to trimming and J lost 5 bases; unmatched junction nucleotides: 13. Germline V gene sequence: CDR1 LNHDA, CDR2 SQIVND (reference sequence). CDR3 sequence reads: CATTGQGASNNEQFF. In DNA form, the CDR3 reads TGTGCCACCACCGGGCAGGGGGCGAGTAACAATGAGCAGTTCTTC.

The CDR3 coding sequence is TGTGCCAGCAGCCACCCGGGACACTATACCTACGAGCAGTACTTC. As protein: CASSHPGHYTYEQYF. V and J are TRBV5-8 and TRBJ2-7; tentatively, D is TRBD1 (6 bases). CDR3 length: 15 residues. V dropped 4 bases and J dropped 2 bases, with 16 bases sitting between them. CDR1 is SGHTS and CDR2 is YDEGEE in the germline V gene.

Written as DNA, the CDR3 is TGTGCCAGCTCACGGGACAACCCGAACACTGAAGCTTTCTTT. This codes for CASSRDNPNTEAFF. The gene calls are TRBV18 and TRBJ1-1; tentative D call: TRBD1 (6 bases). V lost 4 bases and J 1 base, leaving 10 bases between the germline ends. The CDR3 loop spans 14 amino acids. The germline V gene has CDR1 KGHSH and CDR2 LQKENI.

This sequence joins TRBV11-2 and TRBJ2-3; possible D gene TRBD2, 5 bases. Trimming cost V 7 bases and J 5 bases, with 25 bases left between them. The CDR3 length is 17 residues. Germline V CDR1 and CDR2: SGHAT, FQNNGV. CDR3 protein: CASTFSISRVYRDTQYF. The CDR3 DNA follows: TGTGCCAGCACCTTTTCAATATCGAGGGTTTATAGAGATACGCAGTATTTT.

The chain has TRBV9 and TRBJ2-7, with D perhaps TRBD2 (6 bases). The CDR3 consists of 14 residues. V lost 0 bases and J 3 bases, leaving 10 bases between the germline ends. CDR1 and CDR2 (germline): SGDLS, YYNGEE. CDR3 sequence reads: CASSVGTGLYEQYF. CDR3 sequence (DNA): TGTGCCAGCAGCGTAGGTACGGGACTCTACGAGCAGTACTTC.

The chain has TRBV11-2 and TRBJ2-3; 7 bases are a match to TRBD2. The CDR3 is 16 amino acids. Germline V gives CDR1 SGHAT, CDR2 FQNNGV. The junction had 10 bases not matched to a gene; V was cut back by 3 bases and J by 4 bases. The DNA of the CDR3 is TGTGCCAGCAGCTTCAAAGCGGGGAGTAGCCCAGATACGCAGTATTTT. Translation gives CASSFKAGSSPDTQYF.

This sequence joins TRBV6-4 and TRBJ1-2; D unclear. Germline lookup yields CDR1 MRHNA and CDR2 SNTAGT. V was cut by 2 bases and J by 7 bases, with 17 bases left in between. The CDR3 spans 15 residues. This CDR3 reads CASSDPLKSRGGYTF. The CDR3 region has the DNA TGTGCCAGCAGTGACCCCTTGAAATCGCGAGGTGGCTACACCTTC.